The 18 T cell receptor beta chains below were found in one sample sequenced in a study of preoperative IRX-2 immunotherapy in early breast cancer. Specified treatment: preoperative locoregional IRX-2 cytokine immunotherapy. Sequencing used immunoSEQ multiplex PCR; TCRdb keeps in-frame clones, though not all of them. This sample carries tens of thousands of clones, nearly 95% of them seen once, and the ten largest clones take roughly 6.5%. The specimen was obtained from a patient treated with IRX-2 immunotherapy. The origin of the receptors is a human donor with breast cancer.

V is TRBV4-2 and J is TRBJ2-1; tentative D call: TRBD2 (6 bases). V was cut by 0 bases and J by 7 bases, with 10 bases left in between. From germline, CDR1 is LGHNA and CDR2 YNFKEQ. The CDR3 runs 14 residues. CDR3 sequence: CASSQDLGGNEQFF. CDR3 DNA sequence: TGTGCCAGCAGCCAAGATCTAGGAGGGAATGAGCAGTTCTTC.

V is TRBV12-5 and J is TRBJ1-1; possible D gene TRBD1, 5 bases. The germline V and J ends were trimmed by 6 bases and 7 bases, with 18 bases remaining between them. The CDR3 has 14 residues. Germline V gene data show CDR1 as LGHNT and CDR2 as FRNRAP. CDR3 bases: TGTGCTAGTGGGGATACAGGACCTTATAATGAAGCTTTCTTT. Amino acids: CASGDTGPYNEAFF.

The CDR3 spells CASSPVKVWSMEGYTF. CDR3 nucleotide sequence: TGTGCCAGCAGCCCGGTGAAAGTCTGGTCGATGGAGGGCTACACCTTC. The rearrangement joins TRBV14 to TRBJ1-2, with unresolved D. Germline V CDR1 and CDR2: SGHDN, FVKESK. This CDR3 contains 16 residues. The V end lost 4 bases, the J end lost 8 bases, and 23 bases lay between the germline ends.

V usage is TRBV4-2 and J usage is TRBJ2-1; D possibly corresponds to TRBD2 (6 bases). Germline V CDR1 and CDR2: LGHNA, YNFKEQ. This CDR3 has 15 amino acids. The V end was cut by 3 bases, the J end by 1 base, with 10 bases between. The CDR3 sequence: CASSQRLGSYNEQFF. CDR3 bases: TGTGCCAGCAGCCAGCGACTAGGATCCTACAATGAGCAGTTCTTC.

This sequence joins TRBV6-6 and TRBJ1-1; 7 positions match TRBD1. The germline V gene encodes CDR1 MNHNY and CDR2 SVGAGI (reference sequence). V shed 5 bases and J 6 bases; nucleotides not matched to a gene: 6. The CDR3 covers 13 residues. Here the CDR3 reads CASSQGTAAEAFF. The CDR3 nucleotides are TGTGCCAGCAGTCAAGGGACAGCCGCTGAAGCTTTCTTT.

This chain links TRBV10-1 with TRBJ2-7; D is possibly TRBD1 (6 bases). This CDR3 contains 19 residues. Trimming cost V 0 bases and J 6 bases, with 27 bases left between them. Germline values: CDR1 WNHNN, CDR2 SYGVQD (reference sequence). The CDR3 loop reads CASSESTWQGNRYRPEQYF. The CDR3 coding sequence is TGCGCCAGCAGTGAGTCGACTTGGCAGGGGAATCGATATAGGCCCGAGCAGTACTTC.

The rearrangement joins TRBV28 to TRBJ2-7, with a tentative D call TRBD1 (6 bases). Germline values: CDR1 MDHEN, CDR2 SYDVKM. Trimming pared 5 bases from V and 1 base from J, leaving 24 bases between. The CDR3 has 18 amino acids. CDR3 nucleotide sequence: TGTGCCAGCAGTCTCGCCCGTGGGGGCCCTAGGGGATCCTACGAGCAGTACTTC. Its translation is CASSLARGGPRGSYEQYF.

The V call is TRBV5-4, the J call TRBJ2-1, with 9 bases that match TRBD2. This CDR3 comprises 16 residues. The germline V gene encodes CDR1 SGHNT and CDR2 YYREEE (reference sequence). J was trimmed by 5 bases and V by 0 bases; bases with no gene match: 6. For the CDR3, the DNA is TGTGCCAGCAGCTTGGTGGCGGGGGGGCGCCACAATGAGCAGTTCTTC. Translated, it gives CASSLVAGGRHNEQFF.

V and J are TRBV4-3 and TRBJ2-2; 7 nucleotides line up with TRBD2. V lost 1 base to trimming and J lost 2 bases; unmatched junction nucleotides: 7. The V gene's germline CDR1 is LGHNA and CDR2 YSLEER. This CDR3 has 17 residues. In DNA form, the CDR3 reads TGCGCCAGCAGCCAAGTTTTGGCGGGAGTAAACACCGGGGAGCTGTTTTTT. Encoded protein: CASSQVLAGVNTGELFF.

The V and J genes are TRBV5-1 and TRBJ2-1, with D perhaps matching TRBD2 (6 bases). Germline V gene data show CDR1 as SGHRS and CDR2 as YFSETQ. The CDR3 consists of 16 residues. Trimming shortened V by 2 bases and J by 0 bases, and 12 bases separated the two germline ends. The CDR3 loop reads CASSFPGESSYNEQFF. The CDR3 DNA follows: TGCGCCAGCAGCTTCCCGGGGGAGAGCTCCTACAATGAGCAGTTCTTC.

The chain joins TRBV7-2 to TRBJ2-1, with 8 bases fitting TRBD1. The V segment lost 3 bases and the J segment 5 bases; nucleotides outside the gene matches: 6. Germline CDR1 is SGHTA and CDR2 is FQGNSA. This CDR3 has 15 amino acids. The CDR3 nucleotides read TGTGCCAGCAGCTTCTACCAGGGGGCCAACAATGAGCAGTTCTTC. Protein: CASSFYQGANNEQFF. Combining the CDR3 with reference TRBV7-2 and TRBJ2-1 gives the whole variable domain GAGVSQSPSNKVTEKGKDVELRCDPISGHTALYWYRQSLGQGLEFLIYFQGNSAPDKSGLPSDRFSAERTGGSVSTLTIQRTQQEDSAVYLCASSFYQGANNEQFFGPGTRLTVL.

The CDR3 reads CASSSITGTSGTDTQYF. For the CDR3, the DNA is TGCGCCAGCAGCTCTATAACCGGGACTAGCGGAACAGATACGCAGTATTTT. The rearrangement links TRBV5-1 to TRBJ2-3, with TRBD2 matching 11 bases. This CDR3 has 17 amino acids. The junction had 9 bases not matched to a gene; V was cut back by 3 bases and J by 3 bases. Germline V lookup: CDR1 SGHRS, CDR2 YFSETQ.

The table lists this clone with a few counts. The V call is TRBV2, the J call TRBJ1-2, with 8 positions matching TRBD1. The germline V gene encodes CDR1 SNHLY and CDR2 FYNNEI. This CDR3 is 13 amino acids long. V dropped 8 bases and J dropped 5; count of bases not matched to a gene: 7. The CDR3 reads CASQVDREYGYTF. The CDR3 bases are TGTGCCAGCCAGGTGGACAGGGAGTATGGCTACACCTTC.

The J gene is TRBJ2-1, the V gene TRBV5-1; 7 positions match TRBD2. The CDR3 has 17 amino acids. The germline gives CDR1 SGHRS, CDR2 YFSETQ. V lost 1 base and J lost 2; bases outside the gene matches: 9. The CDR3 DNA reads TGCGCCAGCAGCTTGTCTGGGGGGGGTACAGCCTACAATGAGCAGTTCTTC. Its protein product is CASSLSGGGTAYNEQFF.

V and J are TRBV15 and TRBJ2-1; 9 positions agree with TRBD2. CDR1 LNHNV and CDR2 YYDKDF come from the germline V gene (reference sequence). There are 17 residues in the CDR3. Unmatched junction bases numbered 8, after V lost 5 bases and J lost 0 bases. In DNA, the CDR3 is TGTGCCACCAGCCGATTCTGGACTAGCGCCTCCTACAATGAGCAGTTCTTC. Amino acid sequence: CATSRFWTSASYNEQFF.

This chain uses TRBV9 with TRBJ2-3; TRBD2 matches 10 bases. CDR1 and CDR2 (germline): SGDLS, YYNGEE. With V trimmed by 0 bases and J by 2 bases, 6 bases remained unmatched. The CDR3 is 17 residues long. CDR3 loop: CASSVGNSGGPTDTQYF. The CDR3 nucleotides are TGTGCCAGCAGCGTAGGTAATAGCGGGGGGCCCACAGATACGCAGTATTTT.

The chain joins TRBV18 to TRBJ2-5; the D call may be TRBD1 or TRBD2 (5 bases each). Germline V gene lookup returns CDR1 KGHSH and CDR2 LQKENI. Trimming removed 6 bases at V and 1 base at J, with 15 bases between. CDR3 size: 15 residues. The CDR3: CASSPGPSGQETQYF. CDR3 DNA: TGTGCCAGCTCCCCGGGACCTTCCGGCCAAGAGACCCAGTACTTC.

CDR3 coding DNA: TGCAGCGTTGAACGGGTCGGAGGGGGCGGAGGCTATGGCTACACCTTC. Translated, it gives CSVERVGGGGGYGYTF. The V gene is TRBV29-1, the J gene TRBJ1-2, with TRBD1 matching over 7 bases. Germline CDR1 reads SQVTM; CDR2 reads ANQGSEA. The CDR3 is 16 amino acids. J gave up 4 bases and V 2 bases, and 13 bases lay outside the gene matches.